This TCR beta chain derives from a study of cytomegalovirus exposure and HLA in healthy donors. Primers included in the PCR were 60 Vbeta and 13 Jbeta primers. TCRdb keeps only in-frame clones here, not all; method: immunoSEQ multiplex PCR. The top ten hold just under 3% of the sample, which has some 120,000 clones, 84% seen once. These donors, healthy bone marrow donors, were studied. To note about this clone: Its target is unknown.

The study, taken as a whole, reports: Being productive about 87% or about 30% of the time was typical of most TCR beta V segments in an earlier analysis.

V trimming: 3 bases; J trimming: 2 bases; junction bases outside the gene matches: 6. Germline V gene data show CDR1 as LNHDA and CDR2 as SQIVND (reference sequence). This CDR3 is built from 15 residues. Sequencing input: PBMCs. The sequence derives from a woman aged 18-35 years in good health and CMV-seropositive. V usage is TRBV19 and J usage is TRBJ1-2; 7 nucleotides agree with TRBD1. The CDR3 nucleotides read TGTGCCAGTAGTATTGGGGTGACAGGGAACTATGGCTACACCTTC. Amino acid sequence: CASSIGVTGNYGYTF. Variable domain in full (rest from reference TRBV19 and TRBJ1-2): DGGITQSPKYLFRKEGQNVTLSCEQNLNHDAMYWYRQDPGQGLRLIYYSQIVNDFQKGDIAEGYSVSREKKESFPLTVTSAQKNPTAFYLCASSIGVTGNYGYTFGSGTRLTVV.